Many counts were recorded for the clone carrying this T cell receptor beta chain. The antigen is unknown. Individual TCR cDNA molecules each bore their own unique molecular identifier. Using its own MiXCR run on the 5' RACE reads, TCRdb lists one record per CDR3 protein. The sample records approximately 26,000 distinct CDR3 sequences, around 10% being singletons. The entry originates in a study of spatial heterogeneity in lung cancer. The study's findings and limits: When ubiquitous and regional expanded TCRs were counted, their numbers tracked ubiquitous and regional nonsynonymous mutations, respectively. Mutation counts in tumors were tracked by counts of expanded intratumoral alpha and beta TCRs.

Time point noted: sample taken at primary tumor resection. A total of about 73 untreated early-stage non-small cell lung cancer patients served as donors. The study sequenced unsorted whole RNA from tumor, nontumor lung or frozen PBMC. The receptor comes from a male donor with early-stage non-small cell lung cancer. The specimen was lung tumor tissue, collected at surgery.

CDR3 sequence: CASSSQGAWGNEQYF. The CDR3 DNA is TGTGCCAGCAGCTCTCAAGGGGCCTGGGGGAACGAGCAGTACTTC. This chain connects TRBV5-6 to TRBJ2-7; possibly TRBD1 or TRBD2 for D (5 bases each). V was trimmed by 3 bases and J by 5 bases, leaving 18 bases between them. There are 15 residues in the CDR3. CDR1 and CDR2 (germline): SGHDT, YYEEEE. The full variable domain, its missing parts supplied by reference TRBV5-6 and TRBJ2-7, is DAGVTQSPTHLIKTRGQQVTLRCSPKSGHDTVSWYQQALGQGPQFIFQYYEEEERQRGNFPDRFSGHQFPNYSSELNVNALLLGDSALYLCASSSQGAWGNEQYFGPGTRLTVT.